This T cell receptor beta chain originates from a study of shared clonotypes between healthy human individuals. Study conclusions and caveats: Only blood was sampled, and tissue TCR repertoires likely differ from blood ones.

Sequencing was performed with immunoSEQ multiplex PCR; in TCRdb, only in-frame clones are kept and a portion is missing. The sample lists some 2.3 million clones; approximately 95% were seen once. As concerns this clone: The antigen is undetermined.

This clonotype was sampled from a man aged 18 to 30 in good health. Some clones in this sample may be carry-over from other donors' samples. Sequencing input: naive CD4+ T cells from PBMCs. Stated subset: CD45RA+ positively selected.

Here the CDR3 DNA reads TGTGCCAGCAGCTCTTTACAGGGGGCTTGGAACTATGGCTACACCTTC. It encodes CASSSLQGAWNYGYTF. The chain is built from TRBV5-8 and TRBJ1-2, with TRBD1 matching over 9 bases. V lost 3 bases to trimming and J lost 2 bases; unmatched junction nucleotides: 8. The CDR3 is 16 residues long. The V gene's germline CDR1 is SGHTS and CDR2 YDEGEE.